Reported below is one TCR beta chain. What it recognizes is unknown. The sample belongs to a study of lymphopenia after photon versus proton radiotherapy. Overall study findings and caveats: Larger post-nadir TCR diversity loss correlated inversely with survival in deceased patients. Only patients who died were analyzed for survival; proton advantage is unproven.

This CDR3 spans 15 amino acids. Germline assignment: CDR1 LNHNV and CDR2 YYDKDF (reference sequence). V was pared by 4 bases and J by 2 bases, with 14 bases between. The table came from immunoSEQ multiplex PCR; TCRdb's copy has only in-frame clones and leaves some out. Of roughly 25,000 clones listed, 80% to 85% are singletons. The chain links TRBV15 to TRBJ1-2; no clear D. The material was peripheral blood, obtained from a patient treated with proton-based radiotherapy. The TCR sequence derives from a woman in her 70s with pancreatic cancer. The CDR3 DNA is TGTGCCACCAGCAACCCTCAGGCGGGGAACTATGGCTACACCTTC. This gives the protein CATSNPQAGNYGYTF.